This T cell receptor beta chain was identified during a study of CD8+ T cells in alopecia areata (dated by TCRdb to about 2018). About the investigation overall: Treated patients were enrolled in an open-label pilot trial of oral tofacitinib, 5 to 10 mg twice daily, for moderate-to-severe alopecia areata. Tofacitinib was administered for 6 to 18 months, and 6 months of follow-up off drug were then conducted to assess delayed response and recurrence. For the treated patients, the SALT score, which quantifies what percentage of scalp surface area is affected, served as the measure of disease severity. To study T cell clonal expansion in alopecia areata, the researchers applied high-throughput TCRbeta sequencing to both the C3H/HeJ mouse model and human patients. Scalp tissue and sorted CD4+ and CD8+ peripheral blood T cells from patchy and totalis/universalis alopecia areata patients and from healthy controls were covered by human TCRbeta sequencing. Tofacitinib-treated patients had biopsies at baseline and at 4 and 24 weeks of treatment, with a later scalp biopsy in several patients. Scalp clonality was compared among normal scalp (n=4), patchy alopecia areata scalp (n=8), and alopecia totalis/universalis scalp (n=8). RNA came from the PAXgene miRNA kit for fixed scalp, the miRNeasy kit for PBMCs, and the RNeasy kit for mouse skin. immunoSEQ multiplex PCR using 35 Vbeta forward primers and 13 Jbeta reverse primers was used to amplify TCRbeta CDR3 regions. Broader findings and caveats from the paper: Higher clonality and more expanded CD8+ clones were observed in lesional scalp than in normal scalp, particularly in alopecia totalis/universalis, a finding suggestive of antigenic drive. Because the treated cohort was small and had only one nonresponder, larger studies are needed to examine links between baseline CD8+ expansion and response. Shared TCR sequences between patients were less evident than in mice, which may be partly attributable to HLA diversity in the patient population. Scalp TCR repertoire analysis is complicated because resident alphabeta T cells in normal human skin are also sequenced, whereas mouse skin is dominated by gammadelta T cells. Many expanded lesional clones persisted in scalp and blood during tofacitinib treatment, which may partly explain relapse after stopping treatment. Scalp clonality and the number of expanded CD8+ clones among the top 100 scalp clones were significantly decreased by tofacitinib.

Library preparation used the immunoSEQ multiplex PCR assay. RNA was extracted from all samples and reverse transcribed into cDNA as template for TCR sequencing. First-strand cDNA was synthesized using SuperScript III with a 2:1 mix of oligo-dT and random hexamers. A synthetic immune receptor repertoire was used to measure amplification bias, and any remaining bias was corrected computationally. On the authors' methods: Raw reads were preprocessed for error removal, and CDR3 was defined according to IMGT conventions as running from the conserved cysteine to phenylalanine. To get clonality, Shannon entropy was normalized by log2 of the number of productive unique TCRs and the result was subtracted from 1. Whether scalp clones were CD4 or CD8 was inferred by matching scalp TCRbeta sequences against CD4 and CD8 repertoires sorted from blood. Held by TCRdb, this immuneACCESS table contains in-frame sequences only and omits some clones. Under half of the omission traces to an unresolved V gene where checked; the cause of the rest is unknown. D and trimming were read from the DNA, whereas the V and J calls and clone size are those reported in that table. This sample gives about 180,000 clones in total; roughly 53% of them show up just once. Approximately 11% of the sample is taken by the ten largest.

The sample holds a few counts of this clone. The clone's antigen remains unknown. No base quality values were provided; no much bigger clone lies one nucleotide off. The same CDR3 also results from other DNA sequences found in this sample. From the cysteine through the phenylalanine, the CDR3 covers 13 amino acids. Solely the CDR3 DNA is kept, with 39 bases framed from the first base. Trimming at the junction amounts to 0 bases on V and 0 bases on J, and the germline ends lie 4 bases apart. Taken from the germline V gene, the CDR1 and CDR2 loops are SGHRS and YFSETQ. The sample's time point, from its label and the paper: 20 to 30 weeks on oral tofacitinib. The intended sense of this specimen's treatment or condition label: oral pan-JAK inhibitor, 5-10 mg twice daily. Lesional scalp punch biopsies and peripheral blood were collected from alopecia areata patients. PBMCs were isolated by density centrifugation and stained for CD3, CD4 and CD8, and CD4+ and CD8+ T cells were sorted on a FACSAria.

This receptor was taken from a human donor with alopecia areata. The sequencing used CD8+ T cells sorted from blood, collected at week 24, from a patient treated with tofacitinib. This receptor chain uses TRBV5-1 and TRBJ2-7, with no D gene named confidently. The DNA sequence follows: TGCGCCAGCAGCTTGGGGTCCTCCTACGAGCAGTACTTC. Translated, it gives CASSLGSSYEQYF.